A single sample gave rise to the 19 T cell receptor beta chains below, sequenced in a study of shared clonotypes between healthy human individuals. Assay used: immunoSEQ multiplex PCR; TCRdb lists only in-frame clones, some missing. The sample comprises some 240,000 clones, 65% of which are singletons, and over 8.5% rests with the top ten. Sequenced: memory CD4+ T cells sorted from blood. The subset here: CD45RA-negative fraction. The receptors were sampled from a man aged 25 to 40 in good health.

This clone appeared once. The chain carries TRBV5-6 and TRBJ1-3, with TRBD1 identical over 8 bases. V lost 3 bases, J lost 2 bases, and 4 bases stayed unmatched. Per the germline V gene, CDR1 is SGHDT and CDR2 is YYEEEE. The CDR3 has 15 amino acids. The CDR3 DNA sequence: TGTGCCAGCAGCTCGACAGGGGAAACTGGAAACACCATATATTTT. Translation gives CASSSTGETGNTIYF.

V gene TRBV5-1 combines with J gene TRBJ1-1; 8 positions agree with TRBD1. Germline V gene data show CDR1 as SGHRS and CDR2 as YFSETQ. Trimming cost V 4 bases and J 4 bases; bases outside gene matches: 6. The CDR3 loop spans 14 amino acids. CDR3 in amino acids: CASSLKTGATEAFF. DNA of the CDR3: TGCGCCAGCAGCCTAAAGACAGGGGCCACTGAAGCTTTCTTT.

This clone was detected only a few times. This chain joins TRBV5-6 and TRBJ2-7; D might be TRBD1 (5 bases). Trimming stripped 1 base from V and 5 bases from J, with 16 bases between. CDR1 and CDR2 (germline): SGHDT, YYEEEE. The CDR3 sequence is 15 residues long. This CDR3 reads CASSLMQGWKHEQYF. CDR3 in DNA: TGTGCCAGCAGCTTGATGCAGGGATGGAAACACGAGCAGTACTTC.

The CDR3 sequence is CASSESSGADTQYF. CDR3 coding DNA: TGTGCCAGCAGTGAATCTAGCGGGGCAGATACGCAGTATTTT. The chain uses TRBV6-4 and TRBJ2-3; the match to TRBD2 covers 9 bases. The CDR3 has 14 amino acids. Germline assignment: CDR1 MRHNA and CDR2 SNTAGT. Trimming cost V 3 bases and J 4 bases; bases outside gene matches: 2.

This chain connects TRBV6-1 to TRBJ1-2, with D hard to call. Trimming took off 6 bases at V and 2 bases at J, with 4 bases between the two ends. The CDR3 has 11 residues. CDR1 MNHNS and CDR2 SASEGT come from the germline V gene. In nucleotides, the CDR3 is TGTGCCAGCAGATCCAACTATGGCTACACCTTC. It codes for CASRSNYGYTF.

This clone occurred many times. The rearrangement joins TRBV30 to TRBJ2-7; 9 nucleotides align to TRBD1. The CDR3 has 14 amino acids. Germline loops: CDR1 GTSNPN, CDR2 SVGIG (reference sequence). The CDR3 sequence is CAAGTGTGLREQYF. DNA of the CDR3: TGTGCTGCAGGTACCGGGACAGGGCTTCGAGAGCAGTACTTC.

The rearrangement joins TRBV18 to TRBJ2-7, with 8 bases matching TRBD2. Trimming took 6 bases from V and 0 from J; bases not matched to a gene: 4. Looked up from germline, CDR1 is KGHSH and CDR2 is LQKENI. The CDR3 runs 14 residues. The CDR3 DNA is TGTGCCAGCTCCCCGGGACTAGGCTCCTACGAGCAGTACTTC. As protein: CASSPGLGSYEQYF.

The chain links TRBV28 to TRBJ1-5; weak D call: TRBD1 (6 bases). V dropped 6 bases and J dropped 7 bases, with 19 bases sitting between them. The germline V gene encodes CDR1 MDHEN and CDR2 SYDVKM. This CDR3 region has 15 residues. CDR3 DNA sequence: TGTGCCAGCAGACCCTCCCGGGGGCTCGGGCAGCCCCAGCATTTT. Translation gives CASRPSRGLGQPQHF.

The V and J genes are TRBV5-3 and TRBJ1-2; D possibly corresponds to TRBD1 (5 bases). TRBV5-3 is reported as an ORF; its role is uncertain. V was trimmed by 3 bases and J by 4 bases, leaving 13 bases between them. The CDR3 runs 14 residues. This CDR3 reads CARSSLTASYGYTF. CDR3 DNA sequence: TGTGCCAGAAGCTCCTTGACAGCTTCCTATGGCTACACCTTC.

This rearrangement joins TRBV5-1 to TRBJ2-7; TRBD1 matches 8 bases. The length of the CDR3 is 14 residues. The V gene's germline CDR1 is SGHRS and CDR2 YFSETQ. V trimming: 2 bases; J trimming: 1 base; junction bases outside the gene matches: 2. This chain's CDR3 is CASSLRTGSYEQYF. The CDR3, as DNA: TGCGCCAGCAGCTTAAGGACAGGGTCCTACGAGCAGTACTTC.

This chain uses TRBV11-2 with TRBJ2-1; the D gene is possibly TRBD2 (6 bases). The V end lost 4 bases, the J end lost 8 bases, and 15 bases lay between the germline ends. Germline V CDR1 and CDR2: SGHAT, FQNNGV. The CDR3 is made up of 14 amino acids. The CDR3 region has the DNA TGTGCCAGCAGCTCCGGGACTGGTTCGGATGAGCAGTTCTTC. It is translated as CASSSGTGSDEQFF. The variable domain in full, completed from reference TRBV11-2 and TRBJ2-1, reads EAGVAQSPRYKIIEKRQSVAFWCNPISGHATLYWYQQILGQGPKLLIQFQNNGVVDDSQLPKDRFSAERLKGVDSTLKIQPAKLEDSAVYLCASSSGTGSDEQFFGPGTRLTVL.

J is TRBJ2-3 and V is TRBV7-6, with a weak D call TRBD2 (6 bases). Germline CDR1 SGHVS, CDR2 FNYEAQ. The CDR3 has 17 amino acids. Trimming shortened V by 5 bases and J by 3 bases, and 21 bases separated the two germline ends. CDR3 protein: CASSGPGRGGLTDTQYF. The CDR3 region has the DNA TGTGCCAGCAGCGGACCGGGCCGTGGGGGGTTGACAGATACGCAGTATTTT. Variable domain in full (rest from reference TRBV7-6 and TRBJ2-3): GAGVSQSPRYKVTKRGQDVALRCDPISGHVSLYWYRQALGQGPEFLTYFNYEAQQDKSGLPNDRFSAERPEGSISTLTIQRTEQRDSAMYRCASSGPGRGGLTDTQYFGPGTRLTVL.

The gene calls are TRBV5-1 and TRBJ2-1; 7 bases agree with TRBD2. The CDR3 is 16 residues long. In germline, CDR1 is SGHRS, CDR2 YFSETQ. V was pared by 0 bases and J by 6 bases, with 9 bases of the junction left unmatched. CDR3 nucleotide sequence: TGCGCCAGCAGCTTGGTTGGCGGGAGAATTTCCAATGAGCAGTTCTTC. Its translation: CASSLVGGRISNEQFF.

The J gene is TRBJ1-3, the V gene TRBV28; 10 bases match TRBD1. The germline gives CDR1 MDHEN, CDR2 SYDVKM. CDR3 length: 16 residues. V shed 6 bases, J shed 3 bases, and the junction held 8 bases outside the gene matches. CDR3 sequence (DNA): TGTGCCAGCAGAGGACAGGGGGTTTTTGGTGGAAACACCATATATTTT. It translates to CASRGQGVFGGNTIYF.

As DNA, the CDR3 is TGTGCCAGCAGCCCCGGAGGGGGGCATTACGAGCAGTACTTC. It codes for CASSPGGGHYEQYF. This sequence joins TRBV28 and TRBJ2-7, with D tentatively TRBD1 or TRBD2 (6 bases each). This CDR3 contains 14 residues. The germline V and J ends were trimmed by 6 bases and 4 bases, with 16 bases remaining between them. The germline V gene has CDR1 MDHEN and CDR2 SYDVKM.

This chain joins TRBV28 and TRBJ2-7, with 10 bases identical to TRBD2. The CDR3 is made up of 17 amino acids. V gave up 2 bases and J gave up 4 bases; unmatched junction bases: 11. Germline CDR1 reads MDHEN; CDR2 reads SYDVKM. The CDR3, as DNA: TGTGCCAGCAGTTTACCCCCCGGACTAGCGGTAGGTTACGAGCAGTACTTC. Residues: CASSLPPGLAVGYEQYF.

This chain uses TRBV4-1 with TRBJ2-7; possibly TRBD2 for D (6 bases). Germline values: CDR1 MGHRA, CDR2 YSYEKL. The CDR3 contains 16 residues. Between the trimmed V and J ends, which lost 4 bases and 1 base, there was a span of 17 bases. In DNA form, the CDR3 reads TGCGCCAGCAGCCCTAAATCAGGAGGGGTTTCCTACGAGCAGTACTTC. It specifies CASSPKSGGVSYEQYF.

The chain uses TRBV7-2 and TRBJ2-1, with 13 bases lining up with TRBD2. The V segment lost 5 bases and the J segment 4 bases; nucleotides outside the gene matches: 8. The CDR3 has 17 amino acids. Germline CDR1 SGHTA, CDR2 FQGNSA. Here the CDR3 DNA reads TGTGCCAGCAGCACTACTAGCGGGAGGGGTCGGTACAATGAGCAGTTCTTC. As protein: CASSTTSGRGRYNEQFF.

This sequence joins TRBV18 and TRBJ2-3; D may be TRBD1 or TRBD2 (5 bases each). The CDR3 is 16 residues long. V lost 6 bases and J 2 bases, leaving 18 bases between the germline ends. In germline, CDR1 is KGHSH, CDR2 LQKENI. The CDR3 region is CASSKPPGPYTDTQYF. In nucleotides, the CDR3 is TGTGCCAGCTCTAAACCTCCGGGACCCTACACAGATACGCAGTATTTT.